This entry features one TCR beta chain sequence. The sample comes from a study of blood T cell repertoires in COVID-19. TCRdb keeps only in-frame clones here, not all; method: immunoSEQ multiplex PCR. The sample shows some 150,000 clones, over 70% of them seen only once. V was clipped by 0 bases and J by 2 bases; unmatched bases: 6. The CDR3 sequence is 17 residues long. Germline lookup yields CDR1 LGHNA and CDR2 YNFKEQ. Material for sequencing was peripheral blood. The rearrangement links TRBV4-2 to TRBJ2-1; 8 positions match TRBD2. The TCR comes from a man aged 45 to 65 with active COVID-19. In DNA, the CDR3 is TGTGCCAGCAGCCAAGATAAGCGGGGGTTAACCTACAATGAGCAGTTCTTC. Translating it yields CASSQDKRGLTYNEQFF.